These T cell receptor beta chains were read from a single sample in a study of T cell responses to AZD1222 COVID-19 vaccine. Produced via immunoSEQ multiplex PCR; TCRdb's table is partial and in-frame only. Of more than 110,000 clones in the sample, 90% were seen once. Specimen: peripheral blood, collected on day 0 of AZD1222 vaccination. The receptors stem from an adult in good health. Each CDR3 is given with its conserved first and last residue. D genes are given only for firm matches. Size is stated for part of the rows, as once, few or many counts, or as a class when the clone is expanded.

DNA: TGTGCCAGCAGCACTGAGCAGTTCTTC
CDR3: CASSTEQFF
V: TRBV7-2
J: TRBJ2-1
size: NA
D: NA

DNA: TGCGCCAGCAGCCGAATAAACAGCAACACTGAAGCTTTCTTT
CDR3: CASSRINSNTEAFF
V: TRBV5-1
J: TRBJ1-1
size: NA
D: NA

DNA: TGCGCCAGCAGCCAAGATTCCAGCGGGAGGATGACAGATACGCAGTATTTT
CDR3: CASSQDSSGRMTDTQYF
V: TRBV4-3
J: TRBJ2-3
size: NA
D: TRBD2

DNA: TGTGCCAGCAGTTACTCGATGGGGAGCACTGAAGCTTTCTTT
CDR3: CASSYSMGSTEAFF
V: TRBV6-5
J: TRBJ1-1
size: NA
D: NA

DNA: TGTGCCAGCCGACTAGCGGGGGTCACAGATACGCAGTATTTT
CDR3: CASRLAGVTDTQYF
V: TRBV11-2
J: TRBJ2-3
size: NA
D: TRBD2

DNA: TGTGCCAGCAGTTTTTATAGGGGGTCAAGCAAAGAGACCCAGTACTTC
CDR3: CASSFYRGSSKETQYF
V: TRBV28
J: TRBJ2-5
size: NA
D: NA

DNA: TGTGCCAGCTCACGAGACCCCGGGGCTGGGACTGAAGCTTTCTTT
CDR3: CASSRDPGAGTEAFF
V: TRBV18
J: TRBJ1-1
size: NA
D: NA

DNA: TGTGCCAGCAGTCGCGACAGGATGAATCAGCCCCAGCATTTT
CDR3: CASSRDRMNQPQHF
V: TRBV6-6
J: TRBJ1-5
size: NA
D: NA

DNA: TGTGCCAGTAATCCGGGTTTCAACACCGGGGAGCTGTTTTTT
CDR3: CASNPGFNTGELFF
V: TRBV19
J: TRBJ2-2
size: NA
D: NA

DNA: TGCGCCAGCAGCTTGGCCGGGACGTGGGCAGATACGCAGTATTTT
CDR3: CASSLAGTWADTQYF
V: TRBV5-1
J: TRBJ2-3
size: NA
D: NA

DNA: TGTGCCAGCAGTCTCGATGAGCAGTTCTTC
CDR3: CASSLDEQFF
V: TRBV6-5
J: TRBJ2-1
size: NA
D: NA

DNA: TGCGCCAGCAGCCAGGAACTAGCGGGGAGTACAGATACGCAGTATTTT
CDR3: CASSQELAGSTDTQYF
V: TRBV4-1
J: TRBJ2-3
size: NA
D: TRBD2

DNA: TGTGCCAGCAGCCCTGACGCACGGTCGGAGCCCCAGCATTTT
CDR3: CASSPDARSEPQHF
V: TRBV7-9
J: TRBJ1-5
size: NA
D: NA

DNA: TGTGCCGTAAGAGTTCGGGGACAGGGAAACAATGAGCAGTTCTTC
CDR3: CAVRVRGQGNNEQFF
V: TRBV19
J: TRBJ2-1
size: NA
D: TRBD1

DNA: TGTGCCAAAAGCGGGACTAGCGGGGACCAAGAGACCCAGTACTTC
CDR3: CAKSGTSGDQETQYF
V: TRBV19
J: TRBJ2-5
size: NA
D: TRBD2

DNA: TGTGCCAGTAGTAACCCCGGGAGCCAAGAGACCCAGTACTTC
CDR3: CASSNPGSQETQYF
V: TRBV19
J: TRBJ2-5
size: NA
D: NA

DNA: TGCGCCAGCAGCTTAACCTTGACAGCCAGGGGCGGAAACACCATATATTTT
CDR3: CASSLTLTARGGNTIYF
V: TRBV5-1
J: TRBJ1-3
size: NA
D: NA

DNA: TGTGCCACCAGCCCTACGGAGGGGGCGGAGGGGACCCAGTACTTC
CDR3: CATSPTEGAEGTQYF
V: TRBV24-1
J: TRBJ2-5
size: NA
D: NA

DNA: TGTGCCAGCAGCCCAGGGGCCACCTACGAGCAGTACTTC
CDR3: CASSPGATYEQYF
V: TRBV9
J: TRBJ2-7
size: NA
D: NA

DNA: TGTGCCACCAGTGAATCCGGGACAGTTCAAGAGACCCAGTACTTC
CDR3: CATSESGTVQETQYF
V: TRBV24-1
J: TRBJ2-5
size: NA
D: TRBD1

DNA: TGTGCCATCCGTGGGGTGACTAATGAAAAACTGTTTTTT
CDR3: CAIRGVTNEKLFF
V: TRBV10-3
J: TRBJ1-4
size: NA
D: NA

DNA: TGTGCCAGTAGTAAACAGGGGGCAGGCACTGAAGCTTTCTTT
CDR3: CASSKQGAGTEAFF
V: TRBV19
J: TRBJ1-1
size: NA
D: TRBD1

DNA: TGTGCCAGCAGCTTGGGGGGACAGGGCAACACCGGGGAGCTGTTTTTT
CDR3: CASSLGGQGNTGELFF
V: TRBV5-4
J: TRBJ2-2
size: NA
D: TRBD1

DNA: TGTGCCATCAGAGGGGCGGGAGGAGCGGAGACCCAGTACTTC
CDR3: CAIRGAGGAETQYF
V: TRBV10-3
J: TRBJ2-5
size: NA
D: TRBD2

DNA: TGTGCCAGCAGCCAAGGGGCCCAGCCCCAGCATTTT
CDR3: CASSQGAQPQHF
V: TRBV3-1/TRBV3-2
J: TRBJ1-5
size: NA
D: NA

DNA: TGTGCCAGCAGCTTAGGGCAGGGGCCGTACTATGGCTACACCTTC
CDR3: CASSLGQGPYYGYTF
V: TRBV7-9
J: TRBJ1-2
size: NA
D: NA

DNA: TGTGCCAGCAGCTTTGCGCGGGACTCTGGAAACACCATATATTTT
CDR3: CASSFARDSGNTIYF
V: TRBV7-2
J: TRBJ1-3
size: once
D: NA

DNA: TGTGCCAGCAGCTTAGATCGGACAGCTACCCATTCACCCCTCCACTTT
CDR3: CASSLDRTATHSPLHF
V: TRBV7-6
J: TRBJ1-6
size: NA
D: NA

DNA: TGTGCCAGCAGCCCCGCTTGGGGCACTGAAGCTTTCTTT
CDR3: CASSPAWGTEAFF
V: TRBV5-6
J: TRBJ1-1
size: NA
D: NA

DNA: TGTGCCAGCGGAGGACTGAACACTGAAGCTTTCTTT
CDR3: CASGGLNTEAFF
V: TRBV9
J: TRBJ1-1
size: NA
D: NA

DNA: TGCGCCAGCAGCCAGGGTATTAATGAAAAACTGTTTTTT
CDR3: CASSQGINEKLFF
V: TRBV4-1
J: TRBJ1-4
size: NA
D: NA

DNA: TGTGCCAGCAGTGTAAATCTTCAGCCCCAGCATTTT
CDR3: CASSVNLQPQHF
V: TRBV2
J: TRBJ1-5
size: NA
D: NA

DNA: TGTGCCAGCAGTTTGTCCAAGAACACTGAAGCTTTCTTT
CDR3: CASSLSKNTEAFF
V: TRBV27
J: TRBJ1-1
size: NA
D: NA

DNA: TGTGCCAGCAGACCACGACTAGCTCAAGAGACCCAGTACTTC
CDR3: CASRPRLAQETQYF
V: TRBV2
J: TRBJ2-5
size: NA
D: TRBD2

DNA: TGTGCCAGCAGCTTAAGTGCAGCGGGGGGTTTTGCGTTAAATGAGCAGTTCTTC
CDR3: CASSLSAAGGFALNEQFF
V: TRBV7-2
J: TRBJ2-1
size: few
D: TRBD2

DNA: TGTGCCAGCAACCAAGACAGGGATCCTGGGGCCGCACCCCAAGAGCAGTATTTT
CDR3: CASNQDRDPGAAPQEQYF
V: TRBV4-2
J: TRBJ2-3
size: NA
D: TRBD1

DNA: TGTGCCAGCAGTTTTCGAGGTAATCAGCCCCAGCATTTT
CDR3: CASSFRGNQPQHF
V: TRBV27
J: TRBJ1-5
size: NA
D: NA

DNA: TGCGCCAGCAGCTTCGACCCACTCACAGATACGCAGTATTTT
CDR3: CASSFDPLTDTQYF
V: TRBV5-1
J: TRBJ2-3
size: NA
D: NA

DNA: TGCGCCAGCAGCCACACCGGGACACTTGGGTCTGGGGCCAACGTCCTGACTTTC
CDR3: CASSHTGTLGSGANVLTF
V: TRBV4-1
J: TRBJ2-6
size: NA
D: NA

DNA: TGTGCCAGCAGTTACTTAGGGGGCGAGGGACTAGCGCGAAATGAGCAGTTCTTC
CDR3: CASSYLGGEGLARNEQFF
V: TRBV6-2/TRBV6-3
J: TRBJ2-1
size: NA
D: TRBD2

DNA: TGTGCCAGCAGTTTTCGGTACCAAGAGACCCAGTACTTC
CDR3: CASSFRYQETQYF
V: TRBV28
J: TRBJ2-5
size: NA
D: NA